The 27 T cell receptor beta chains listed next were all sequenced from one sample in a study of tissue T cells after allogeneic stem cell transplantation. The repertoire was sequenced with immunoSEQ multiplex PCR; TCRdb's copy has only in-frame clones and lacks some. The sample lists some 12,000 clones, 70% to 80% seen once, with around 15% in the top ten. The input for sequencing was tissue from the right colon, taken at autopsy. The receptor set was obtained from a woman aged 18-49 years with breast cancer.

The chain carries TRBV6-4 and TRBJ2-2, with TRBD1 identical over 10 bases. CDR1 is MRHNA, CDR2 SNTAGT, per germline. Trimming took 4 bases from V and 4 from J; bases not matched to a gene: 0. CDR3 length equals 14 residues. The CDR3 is CASSGTGGTGELFF. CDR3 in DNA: TGTGCCAGCAGTGGGACAGGGGGCACCGGGGAGCTGTTTTTT.

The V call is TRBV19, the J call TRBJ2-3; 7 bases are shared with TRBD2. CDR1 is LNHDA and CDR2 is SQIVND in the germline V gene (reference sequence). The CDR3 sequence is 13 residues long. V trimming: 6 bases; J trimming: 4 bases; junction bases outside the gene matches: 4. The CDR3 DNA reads TGTGCCAGTAGACTTGCGGGAGCAGATACGCAGTATTTT. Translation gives CASRLAGADTQYF. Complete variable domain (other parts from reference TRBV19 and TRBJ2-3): DGGITQSPKYLFRKEGQNVTLSCEQNLNHDAMYWYRQDPGQGLRLIYYSQIVNDFQKGDIAEGYSVSREKKESFPLTVTSAQKNPTAFYLCASRLAGADTQYFGPGTRLTVL.

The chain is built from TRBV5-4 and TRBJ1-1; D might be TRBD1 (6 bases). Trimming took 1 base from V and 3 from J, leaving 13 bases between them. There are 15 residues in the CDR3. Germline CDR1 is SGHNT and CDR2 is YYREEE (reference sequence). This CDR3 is CASSLLDRGDTEAFF. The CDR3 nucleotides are TGTGCCAGCAGCTTGTTGGACAGAGGGGACACTGAAGCTTTCTTT.

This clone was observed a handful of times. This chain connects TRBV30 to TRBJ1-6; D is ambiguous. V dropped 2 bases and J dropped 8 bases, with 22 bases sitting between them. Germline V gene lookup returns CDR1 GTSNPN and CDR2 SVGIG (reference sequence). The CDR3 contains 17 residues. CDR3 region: CAWSMRTGRLEHSPLHF. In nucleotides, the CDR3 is TGTGCCTGGAGTATGAGAACGGGTCGGTTGGAACATTCACCCCTCCACTTT.

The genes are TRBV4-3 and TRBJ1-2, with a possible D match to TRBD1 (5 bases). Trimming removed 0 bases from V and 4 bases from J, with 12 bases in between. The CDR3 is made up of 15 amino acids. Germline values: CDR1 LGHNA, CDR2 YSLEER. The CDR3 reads CASSQDVGGVYGYTF. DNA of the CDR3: TGCGCCAGCAGCCAAGATGTGGGAGGGGTCTATGGCTACACCTTC.

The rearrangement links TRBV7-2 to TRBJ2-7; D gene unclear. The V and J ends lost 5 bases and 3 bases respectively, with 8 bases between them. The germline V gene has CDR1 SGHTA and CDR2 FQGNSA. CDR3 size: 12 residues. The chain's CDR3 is CASSVGVYEQYF. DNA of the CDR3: TGTGCCAGCAGCGTAGGCGTCTACGAGCAGTACTTC.

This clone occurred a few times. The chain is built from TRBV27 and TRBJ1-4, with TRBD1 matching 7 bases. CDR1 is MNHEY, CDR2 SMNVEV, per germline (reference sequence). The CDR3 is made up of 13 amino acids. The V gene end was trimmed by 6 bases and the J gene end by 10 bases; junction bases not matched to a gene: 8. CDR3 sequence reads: CASRYMTGRKLFF. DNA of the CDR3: TGTGCCAGCAGATATATGACAGGGAGAAAACTGTTTTTT.

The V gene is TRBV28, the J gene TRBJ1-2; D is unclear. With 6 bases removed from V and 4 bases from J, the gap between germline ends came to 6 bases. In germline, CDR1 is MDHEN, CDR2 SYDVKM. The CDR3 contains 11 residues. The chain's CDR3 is CASRTVYGYTF. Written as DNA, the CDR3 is TGTGCCAGCAGGACGGTCTATGGCTACACCTTC.

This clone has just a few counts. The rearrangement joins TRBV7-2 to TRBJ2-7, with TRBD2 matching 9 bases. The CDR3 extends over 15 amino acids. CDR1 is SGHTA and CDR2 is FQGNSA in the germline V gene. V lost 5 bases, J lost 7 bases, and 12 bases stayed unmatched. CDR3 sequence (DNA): TGTGCCAGCAGCCATCAATCGCGGGGGGGCGGAGAGCAGTACTTC. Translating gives CASSHQSRGGGEQYF. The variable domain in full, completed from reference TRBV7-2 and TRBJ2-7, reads GAGVSQSPSNKVTEKGKDVELRCDPISGHTALYWYRQSLGQGLEFLIYFQGNSAPDKSGLPSDRFSAERTGGSVSTLTIQRTQQEDSAVYLCASSHQSRGGGEQYFGPGTRLTVT.

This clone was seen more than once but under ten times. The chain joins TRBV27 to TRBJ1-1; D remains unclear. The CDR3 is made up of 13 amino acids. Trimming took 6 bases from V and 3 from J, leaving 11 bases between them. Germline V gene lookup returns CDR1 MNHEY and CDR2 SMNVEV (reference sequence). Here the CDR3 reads CASSQSRDTEAFF. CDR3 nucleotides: TGTGCCAGCAGCCAGTCACGGGACACTGAAGCTTTCTTT.

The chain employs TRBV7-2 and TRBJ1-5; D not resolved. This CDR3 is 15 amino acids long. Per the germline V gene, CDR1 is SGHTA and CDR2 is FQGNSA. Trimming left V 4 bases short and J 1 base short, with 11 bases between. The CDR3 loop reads CASSSVSLSNQPQHF. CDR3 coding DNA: TGTGCCAGCAGCTCGGTATCATTGAGCAATCAGCCCCAGCATTTT. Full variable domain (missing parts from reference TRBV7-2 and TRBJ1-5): GAGVSQSPSNKVTEKGKDVELRCDPISGHTALYWYRQSLGQGLEFLIYFQGNSAPDKSGLPSDRFSAERTGGSVSTLTIQRTQQEDSAVYLCASSSVSLSNQPQHFGDGTRLSIL.

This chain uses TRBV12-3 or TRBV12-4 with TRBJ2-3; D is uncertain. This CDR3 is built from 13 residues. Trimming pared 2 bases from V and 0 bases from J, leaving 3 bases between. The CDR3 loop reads CASSLLSTDTQYF. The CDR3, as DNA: TGTGCCAGCAGTTTACTCAGCACAGATACGCAGTATTTT.

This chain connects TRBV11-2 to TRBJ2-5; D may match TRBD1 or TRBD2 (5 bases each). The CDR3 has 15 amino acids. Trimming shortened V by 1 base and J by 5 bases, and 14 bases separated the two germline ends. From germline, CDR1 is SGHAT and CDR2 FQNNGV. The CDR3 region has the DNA TGTGCCAGCAGCTTAGCGAGAGGGGTTGGGGAGACCCAGTACTTC. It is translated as CASSLARGVGETQYF. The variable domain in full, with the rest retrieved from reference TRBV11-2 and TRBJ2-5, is EAGVAQSPRYKIIEKRQSVAFWCNPISGHATLYWYQQILGQGPKLLIQFQNNGVVDDSQLPKDRFSAERLKGVDSTLKIQPAKLEDSAVYLCASSLARGVGETQYFGPGTRLLVL.

The CDR3 region is CASSQGVLGLAGGRVDTQYF. The CDR3, as DNA: TGCGCCAGCAGCCAAGGCGTACTGGGACTAGCGGGGGGGCGTGTAGATACGCAGTATTTT. The chain carries TRBV4-1 and TRBJ2-3, with TRBD2 identical over 16 bases. Germline CDR1 is MGHRA and CDR2 is YSYEKL. The CDR3 consists of 20 residues. Losses at the gene ends were 1 base for V and 5 bases for J; bases not matched to a gene: 12.

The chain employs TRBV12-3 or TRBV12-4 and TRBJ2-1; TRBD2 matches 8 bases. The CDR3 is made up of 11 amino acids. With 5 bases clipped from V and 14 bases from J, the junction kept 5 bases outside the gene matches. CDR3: CASSRGGGEFF. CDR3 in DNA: TGTGCCAGCAGTCGGGGGGGTGGTGAGTTCTTC.

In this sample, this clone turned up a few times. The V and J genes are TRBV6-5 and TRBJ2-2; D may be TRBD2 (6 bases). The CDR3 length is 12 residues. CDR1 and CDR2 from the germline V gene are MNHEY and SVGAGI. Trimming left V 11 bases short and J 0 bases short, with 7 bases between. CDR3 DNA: TGTGCCGGGGGGTCGAACACCGGGGAGCTGTTTTTT. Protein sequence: CAGGSNTGELFF.

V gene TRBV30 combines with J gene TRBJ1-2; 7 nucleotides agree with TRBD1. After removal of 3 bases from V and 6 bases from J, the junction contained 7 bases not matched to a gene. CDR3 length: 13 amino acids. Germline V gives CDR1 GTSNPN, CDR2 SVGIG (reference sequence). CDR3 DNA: TGTGCCTGGAGCGGACAGGACGCCCATGGCTACACCTTC. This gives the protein CAWSGQDAHGYTF.

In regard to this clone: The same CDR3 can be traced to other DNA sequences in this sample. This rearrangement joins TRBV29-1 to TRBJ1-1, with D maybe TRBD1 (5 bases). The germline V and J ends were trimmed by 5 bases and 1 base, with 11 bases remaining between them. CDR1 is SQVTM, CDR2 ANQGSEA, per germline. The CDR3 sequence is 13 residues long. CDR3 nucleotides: TGCAGCGTTCACCGGGACGGGAACACTGAAGCTTTCTTT. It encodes CSVHRDGNTEAFF. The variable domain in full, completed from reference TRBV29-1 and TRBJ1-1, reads SAVISQKPSRDICQRGTSLTIQCQVDSQVTMMFWYRQQPGQSLTLIATANQGSEATYESGFVIDKFPISRPNLTFSTLTVSNMSPEDSSIYLCSVHRDGNTEAFFGQGTRLTVV.

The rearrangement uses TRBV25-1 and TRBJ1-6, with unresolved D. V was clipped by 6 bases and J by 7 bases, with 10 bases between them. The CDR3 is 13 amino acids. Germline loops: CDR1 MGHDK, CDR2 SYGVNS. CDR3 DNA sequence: TGTGCCAGCAGGCTAGAACAGAATTCACCCCTCCACTTT. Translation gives CASRLEQNSPLHF.

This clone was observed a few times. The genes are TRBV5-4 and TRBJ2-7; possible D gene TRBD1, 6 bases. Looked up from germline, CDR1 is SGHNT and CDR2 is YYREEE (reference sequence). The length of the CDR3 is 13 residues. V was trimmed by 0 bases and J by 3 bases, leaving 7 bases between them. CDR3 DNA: TGTGCCAGCAGCTTGGGGACAGACTACGAGCAGTACTTC. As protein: CASSLGTDYEQYF.

CDR3 residues: CSVEVTGGWTEAFF. CDR3 DNA: TGCAGCGTTGAAGTTACGGGGGGGTGGACTGAAGCTTTCTTT. V and J are TRBV29-1 and TRBJ1-1, with D possibly being TRBD1 (5 bases). The V gene's germline CDR1 is SQVTM and CDR2 ANQGSEA. CDR3 length equals 14 residues. V was cut by 1 base and J by 5 bases, with 14 bases left in between.

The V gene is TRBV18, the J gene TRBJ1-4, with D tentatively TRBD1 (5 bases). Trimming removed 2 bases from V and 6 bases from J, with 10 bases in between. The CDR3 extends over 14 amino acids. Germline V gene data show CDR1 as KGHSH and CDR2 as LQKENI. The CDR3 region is CASSPEPGDEKLFF. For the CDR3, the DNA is TGTGCCAGCTCACCAGAGCCGGGGGATGAAAAACTGTTTTTT.

CDR3 bases: TGTGCCAGTAGTATTGGTCCCAGGGTGGATGGCTACACCTTC. Its translation: CASSIGPRVDGYTF. The chain recombines TRBV19 with TRBJ1-2, with D possibly matching TRBD1 (5 bases). Germline V gene sequence: CDR1 LNHDA, CDR2 SQIVND (reference sequence). CDR3 size: 14 residues. Trimming stripped 3 bases from V and 6 bases from J, with 14 bases between.

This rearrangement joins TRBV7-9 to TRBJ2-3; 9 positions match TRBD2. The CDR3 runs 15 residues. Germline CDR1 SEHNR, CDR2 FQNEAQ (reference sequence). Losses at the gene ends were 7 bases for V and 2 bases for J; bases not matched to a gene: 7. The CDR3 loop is CASTNSGGNTDTQYF. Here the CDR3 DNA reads TGTGCCAGCACTAATAGCGGGGGTAACACAGATACGCAGTATTTT.

CDR3: CASSSSRDRSNSPLHF. CDR3 bases: TGTGCCAGCAGCTCGTCCCGGGACAGGTCCAATTCACCCCTCCACTTT. The chain couples TRBV11-2 to TRBJ1-6, with 8 bases identical to TRBD1. V was clipped by 4 bases and J by 7 bases; unmatched bases: 9. The CDR3 is 16 amino acids. Germline values: CDR1 SGHAT, CDR2 FQNNGV.

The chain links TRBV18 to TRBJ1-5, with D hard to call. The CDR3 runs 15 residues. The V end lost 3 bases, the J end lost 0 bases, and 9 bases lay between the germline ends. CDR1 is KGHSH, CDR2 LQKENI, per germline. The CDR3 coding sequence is TGTGCCAGCTCACCCCAGGATTATAGCAATCAGCCCCAGCATTTT. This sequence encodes CASSPQDYSNQPQHF.

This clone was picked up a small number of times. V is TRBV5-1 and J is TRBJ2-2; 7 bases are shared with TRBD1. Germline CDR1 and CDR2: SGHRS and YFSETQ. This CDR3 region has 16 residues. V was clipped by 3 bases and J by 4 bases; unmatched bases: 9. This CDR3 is CASSSLPAGGTGELFF. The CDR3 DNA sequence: TGCGCCAGCAGCTCTCTTCCCGCAGGGGGCACCGGGGAGCTGTTTTTT.